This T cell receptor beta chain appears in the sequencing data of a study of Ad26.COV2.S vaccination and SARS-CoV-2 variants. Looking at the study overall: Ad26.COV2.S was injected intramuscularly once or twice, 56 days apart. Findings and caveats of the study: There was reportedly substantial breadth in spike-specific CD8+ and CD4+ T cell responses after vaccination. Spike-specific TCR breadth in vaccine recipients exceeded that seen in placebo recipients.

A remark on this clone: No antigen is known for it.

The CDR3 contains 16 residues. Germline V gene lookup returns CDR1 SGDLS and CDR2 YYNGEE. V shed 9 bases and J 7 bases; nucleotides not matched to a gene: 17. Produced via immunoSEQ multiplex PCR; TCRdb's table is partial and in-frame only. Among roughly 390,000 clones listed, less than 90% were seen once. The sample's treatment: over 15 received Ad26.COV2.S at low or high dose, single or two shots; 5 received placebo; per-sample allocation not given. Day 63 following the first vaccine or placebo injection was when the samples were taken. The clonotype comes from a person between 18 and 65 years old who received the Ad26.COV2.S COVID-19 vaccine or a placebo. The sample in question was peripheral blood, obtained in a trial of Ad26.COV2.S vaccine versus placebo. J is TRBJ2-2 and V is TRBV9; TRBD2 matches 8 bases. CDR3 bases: TGTGCCACCGATAAGGGAGCGGGGGTCCTCAACGGGGAGCTGTTTTTT. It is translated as CATDKGAGVLNGELFF.